A selection of T cell receptor beta chains follows, all from one sample in a study of cytomegalovirus exposure and HLA in healthy donors. The protocol was immunoSEQ multiplex PCR, while the TCRdb copy is restricted to in-frame clones and leaves out a portion. The top ten clones hold roughly 2.4% of a sample with about 110,000 clones, over 60% of them seen once. The sequencing input was PBMCs. The receptors derive from a woman between 25 and 40 years old in good health and CMV-seronegative. CDR3s include the opening cysteine and the closing phenylalanine or tryptophan. The D gene is left open where the match is weak. Clone size, where shown, is once, few, many, or a class for clones that have expanded.

j_call clone_size v_call d_call cdr3_aa cdr3_nt
TRBJ2-5 - TRBV6-6 - CASSYHSQGRETQYF TGTGCCAGCAGTTACCATTCCCAAGGGAGAGAGACCCAGTACTTC
TRBJ1-5 - TRBV28 TRBD1 CASSKWAGGDNQPQHF TGTGCCAGCAGTAAATGGGCAGGGGGTGACAATCAGCCCCAGCATTTT
TRBJ1-3 - TRBV30 - CAWSVQSAGNTIYF TGTGCCTGGAGTGTACAAAGTGCTGGAAACACCATATATTTT
TRBJ2-7 - TRBV7-9 TRBD1 CASSVTGSSYEQYF TGTGCCAGCAGCGTGACAGGGTCCTCCTACGAGCAGTACTTC
TRBJ2-7 - TRBV27 - CASSSSGHGSYEQYF TGTGCCAGCAGTTCATCGGGACACGGCTCCTACGAGCAGTACTTC
TRBJ2-7 - TRBV7-2 TRBD1 CASSQTGTGPYEQYF TGTGCCAGCAGCCAAACCGGGACAGGACCCTACGAGCAGTACTTC
TRBJ2-7 - TRBV25-1 - CASSDMGTKGRYEQYF TGTGCCAGCAGTGACATGGGGACAAAAGGACGGTACGAGCAGTACTTC
TRBJ2-1 few TRBV27 TRBD1 CASSSGQAAYNEQFF TGTGCCAGCAGTTCAGGACAGGCGGCTTACAATGAGCAGTTCTTC
TRBJ2-1 - TRBV5-1 - CASSLNSYNEQFF TGCGCCAGCAGCTTGAATAGCTACAATGAGCAGTTCTTC
TRBJ2-3 - TRBV4-1 TRBD2 CASSQGGGSTDTQYF TGCGCCAGCAGCCAAGGGGGGGGTAGCACAGATACGCAGTATTTT
TRBJ2-1 - TRBV6-1 TRBD2 CASMTTSGIGGEQFF TGTGCCAGCATGACGACTAGCGGGATAGGCGGTGAGCAGTTCTTC
TRBJ1-1 - TRBV7-2 - CASSFSRQGRTEAFF TGTGCCAGCAGCTTTAGTCGGCAGGGTCGGACTGAAGCTTTCTTT
TRBJ1-1 few TRBV5-6 - CASSPGGTAEAFF TGTGCCAGCAGCCCGGGGGGAACCGCTGAAGCTTTCTTT
TRBJ2-1 - TRBV6-4 TRBD2 CASSERLAGGNEQFF TGTGCCAGCAGCGAGAGACTAGCGGGAGGGAATGAGCAGTTCTTC
TRBJ2-7 few TRBV15 TRBD1 CATSRDPGTVGYEQYF TGTGCCACCAGCAGAGATCCCGGGACAGTTGGCTACGAGCAGTACTTC
TRBJ2-3 - TRBV7-6 - CASSLAGVETDTQYF TGTGCCAGCAGCTTAGCCGGGGTCGAAACAGATACGCAGTATTTT
TRBJ2-1 - TRBV28 - CASSSGGNYNEQFF TGTGCCAGCAGTTCGGGCGGGAACTACAATGAGCAGTTCTTC